A selection of T cell receptor beta chains follows, all from one sample in a study of T cell responses to AZD1222 COVID-19 vaccine. The method was immunoSEQ multiplex PCR; TCRdb's version includes in-frame clones alone and lacks a portion of them. Among approximately 150,000 clones, 85% to 90% were seen once, and the ten largest hold approximately 5%. Sequences were derived from peripheral blood, sampled 28 days after the second AZD1222 dose. All receptors come from an adult who received the AZD1222 COVID-19 vaccine. CDR3s include the opening cysteine and the closing phenylalanine or tryptophan. Fields, in order: D gene, clone size, CDR3 length, J gene, V gene, CDR3 DNA, CDR3 protein. A D gene is named only where the DNA matches it firmly. Not all rows give a size; the values are once, few, many and, for expanded clones, a class.

>NA|NA|13|TRBJ1-1|TRBV10-2
TGCGCCAGCAGTGGACAGGTCAACACTGAAGCTTTCTTT
CASSGQVNTEAFF
>NA|NA|14|TRBJ2-7|TRBV6-5
TGTGCCAGCAGCCCGAGACAGTTACTCTTGGAGCAGTACTTC
CASSPRQLLLEQYF
>NA|NA|14|TRBJ2-7|TRBV15
TGTGCCACCAGCAGAGCGGAGGACTTTTACGAGCAGTACTTC
CATSRAEDFYEQYF
>NA|NA|11|TRBJ2-7|TRBV5-1
TGCGCCAGCAGCTTGGTAGCGGAGCAGTACTTC
CASSLVAEQYF
>NA|NA|15|TRBJ1-2|TRBV4-2
TGTGCCAGCAGCCAAGAGGGGAGCCCGGGGAAAGGCTACACCTTC
CASSQEGSPGKGYTF
>TRBD2|NA|14|TRBJ2-5|TRBV2
TGTGCCAGCCGGACTAGCGGGGGGGCAGAGACCCAGTACTTC
CASRTSGGAETQYF
>NA|NA|15|TRBJ1-5|TRBV6-5
TGTGCCAGCAGTAATTCACGGGGTACTAATCAGCCCCAGCATTTT
CASSNSRGTNQPQHF
>TRBD2|NA|15|TRBJ2-5|TRBV28
TGTGCCAGCAGTTTTGTCGGGGGGGCCGGTGAGACCCAGTACTTC
CASSFVGGAGETQYF
>NA|NA|14|TRBJ1-5|TRBV2
TGTGCCAGCAGTGATTCAGGGAGTGGTCAGCCCCAGCATTTT
CASSDSGSGQPQHF
>TRBD1|NA|14|TRBJ1-2|TRBV10-3
TGTGCCATCCGTGCGGAGGGGACAGTCTATGGCTACACCTTC
CAIRAEGTVYGYTF
>TRBD1|NA|15|TRBJ1-4|TRBV11-2
TGTGCCAGCAGGCGGCCGGGACAGGGGAATGAAAAACTGTTTTTT
CASRRPGQGNEKLFF
>NA|few|13|TRBJ1-5|TRBV2
TGTGCCAGCAGTGACTGGGGCGATCAGCCCCAGCATTTT
CASSDWGDQPQHF
>NA|few|14|TRBJ2-5|TRBV21-1
TGTGCCAGCAGCAACCGGGACAGGGGAGAGACCCAGTACTTC
CASSNRDRGETQYF
>NA|few|13|TRBJ1-6|TRBV19
TGTGCCAGTAATAGGGCTTCGAATTCACCCCTCCACTTT
CASNRASNSPLHF
>TRBD1|NA|16|TRBJ1-6|TRBV28
TGTGCCAGCAGTCCCACAGGGGGCGGAGAGGATTCACCCCTCCACTTT
CASSPTGGGEDSPLHF
>TRBD1|NA|14|TRBJ1-2|TRBV30
TGTGCCTGGAAACAACAGGGGCAGAGTGGGGGCTACACCTTC
CAWKQQGQSGGYTF
>NA|once|12|TRBJ1-1|TRBV29-1
TGCAGCGCCCGAGCGGGGGCCACTGAAGCTTTCTTT
CSARAGATEAFF
>TRBD1|NA|13|TRBJ1-1|TRBV5-6
TGTGCCAGCGACAGGGGGGTAGGCACTGAAGCTTTCTTT
CASDRGVGTEAFF
>NA|NA|13|TRBJ1-2|TRBV2
TGTGCCAGCAGTGACAGTCCCCTAGGAGGCTACACCTTC
CASSDSPLGGYTF
>TRBD2|NA|15|TRBJ2-7|TRBV27
TGTGCCAGCAGTTTCATCGCGGGGGGGCCGGGGGAGCAGTACTTC
CASSFIAGGPGEQYF
>NA|NA|14|TRBJ2-5|TRBV5-1
TGCGCCAGCAGCCCGGGACCCATGGGGGAGACCCAGTACTTC
CASSPGPMGETQYF
>TRBD2|NA|16|TRBJ2-3|TRBV10-3
TGTGCCATCAGGGGAGGGCTAGCGGGGGTCACAGATACGCAGTATTTT
CAIRGGLAGVTDTQYF
>NA|few|16|TRBJ1-4|TRBV30
TGTGCCTGGAGTTCTACCACCGGGACAAGAAATGAAAAACTGTTTTTT
CAWSSTTGTRNEKLFF
>NA|once|18|TRBJ1-2|TRBV3-1/TRBV3-2
TGTGCCAGCAGCCAAGTGGTAACAGGGTCAAAGGTAGGTTATGGCTACACCTTC
CASSQVVTGSKVGYGYTF
>TRBD1|NA|17|TRBJ1-1|TRBV29-1
TGCAGCGTTGAAGATTGGACAGGGGGCGTAGGGGACACTGAAGCTTTCTTT
CSVEDWTGGVGDTEAFF
>NA|NA|14|TRBJ1-6|TRBV5-6
TGTGCCAGCAGCTTGGATCGGGGAACTTCACCCCTCCACTTT
CASSLDRGTSPLHF
>NA|NA|16|TRBJ2-3|TRBV5-1
TGCGCCAGCAGCTTGGATCCGGAGGGGGATCTAGATACGCAGTATTTT
CASSLDPEGDLDTQYF
>TRBD1|NA|16|TRBJ1-2|TRBV24-1
TGTGCCACCAGTGAACGGACAGGCCAAGGGGACTATGGCTACACCTTC
CATSERTGQGDYGYTF
>NA|NA|12|TRBJ1-3|TRBV28
TGTGCCAGCACCCCGGGCGGAAACACCATATATTTT
CASTPGGNTIYF
>NA|NA|15|TRBJ2-7|TRBV3-1/TRBV3-2
TGTGCCAGCAGCCCCGGACAGGGACTATTCTACGAGCAGTACTTC
CASSPGQGLFYEQYF
>NA|NA|12|TRBJ2-7|TRBV5-4
TGTGCCAGCAGCTTCAATGGCTACGAGCAGTACTTC
CASSFNGYEQYF
>TRBD2|NA|19|TRBJ2-5|TRBV4-2
TGTGCCAGCAGCCCAGTGGGACTAGCGGGGTTGGGGGCCCAAGAGACCCAGTACTTC
CASSPVGLAGLGAQETQYF
>NA|NA|13|TRBJ2-4|TRBV12-3/TRBV12-4
TGTGCCAGCACTCGGCGAGCCAAAAACATTCAGTACTTC
CASTRRAKNIQYF
>NA|NA|12|TRBJ2-1|TRBV28
TGTGCCAGCGAGGGGGACAACAATGAGCAGTTCTTC
CASEGDNNEQFF
>NA|NA|17|TRBJ1-5|TRBV7-9
TGTGCCAGCGGCACCAACCAGGGAGGGAGGTGGGATCAGCCCCAGCATTTT
CASGTNQGGRWDQPQHF
>NA|NA|14|TRBJ2-1|TRBV27
TGTGCCAGCAGTTTGAGGACAGAGTACAATGAGCAGTTCTTC
CASSLRTEYNEQFF
>NA|NA|14|TRBJ1-4|TRBV10-3
TGTGCCATCAGTGAGTCGGCAGCCGATGAAAAACTGTTTTTT
CAISESAADEKLFF
>NA|NA|11|TRBJ2-7|TRBV29-1
TGCAGCGTTCGTCAAACCTACGAGCAGTACTTC
CSVRQTYEQYF
>TRBD2|NA|13|TRBJ2-3|TRBV12-3/TRBV12-4
TGTGCCAGTGGACTAGCGGGCACAGATACGCAGTATTTT
CASGLAGTDTQYF
>TRBD1|NA|15|TRBJ1-4|TRBV19
TGTGCCAGTAGTGCCCCGGGACAGGGGGATGAAAAACTGTTTTTT
CASSAPGQGDEKLFF
>NA|NA|15|TRBJ1-2|TRBV7-9
TGTGCCAGCAGCTCTGACACCTTGATAGACTATGGCTACACCTTC
CASSSDTLIDYGYTF
>NA|once|10|TRBJ2-1|TRBV12-3/TRBV12-4
TGTGCCAGCAGTTTTATAGAGCAGTTCTTC
CASSFIEQFF
>NA|NA|14|TRBJ1-2|TRBV30
TGTGCCTGGATTTGGGAGGTATCGGACTATGGCTACACCTTC
CAWIWEVSDYGYTF
>NA|NA|15|TRBJ2-6|TRBV9
TGTGCCAGCAGCGTATGGGGCTCTGGGGCCAACGTCCTGACTTTC
CASSVWGSGANVLTF
>NA|NA|16|TRBJ1-4|TRBV5-1
TGCGCCAGCAGGGGTAACTCCTTTGGGGGTAATGAAAAACTGTTTTTT
CASRGNSFGGNEKLFF
>NA|NA|15|TRBJ1-1|TRBV10-2
TGCGCCAGCAGTGAGCCTTACAGGGAGGGGACTGAAGCTTTCTTT
CASSEPYREGTEAFF
>NA|NA|13|TRBJ2-1|TRBV12-3/TRBV12-4
TGTGCCAGCAGTTTGGTCCCATACAATGAGCAGTTCTTC
CASSLVPYNEQFF
>TRBD1|NA|17|TRBJ1-5|TRBV18
TGTGCCAGCTCACCAGGTTCGAATTACAGGGGGAATCAGCCCCAGCATTTT
CASSPGSNYRGNQPQHF
>NA|NA|13|TRBJ2-5|TRBV7-8
TGTGCCAGCAGCTTAGGTCAGCAGGAGACCCAGTACTTC
CASSLGQQETQYF
>TRBD1|NA|15|TRBJ1-1|TRBV9
TGTGCCAGCAGCGTAGGACAGGGAGTCAACACTGAAGCTTTCTTT
CASSVGQGVNTEAFF
>NA|once|12|TRBJ2-1|TRBV12-5
TGTGCTAGTGGTCTCCGAGGCAATGAGCAGTTCTTC
CASGLRGNEQFF
>NA|NA|12|TRBJ1-2|TRBV6-5
TGTGCCAGCAGCCCCTATAACTATGGCTACACCTTC
CASSPYNYGYTF
>NA|NA|14|TRBJ1-2|TRBV2
TGTGCCAGCGCCTTACAGGGACCTAACTATGGCTACACCTTC
CASALQGPNYGYTF
>NA|NA|14|TRBJ2-3|TRBV3-1/TRBV3-2
TGTGCCAGCAGCCTCGCCTCGGGAACAGATACGCAGTATTTT
CASSLASGTDTQYF
>NA|NA|11|TRBJ2-1|TRBV6-1
TGTGCCAGCAGTGATGTGCCTGAGCAGTTCTTC
CASSDVPEQFF
>NA|many|14|TRBJ2-1|TRBV27
TGTGCCAGCAACCTCGCAGGGGGGGATTTTGAGCAGTTCTTC
CASNLAGGDFEQFF
>NA|NA|15|TRBJ2-3|TRBV5-4
TGTGCCAGCAGCCCCCCCGTGGAGACGACAGATACGCAGTATTTT
CASSPPVETTDTQYF